This is a list of T cell receptor beta chains from one sample in a study of blood T cell repertoires in COVID-19. TCRdb's table, derived via immunoSEQ multiplex PCR, lists solely in-frame clones and lacks some. This table holds about 380,000 clones, about 90% found once. Sequencing was done on a sample of PBMCs or T cells enriched from blood (not recorded which). These receptors all stem from a man aged 25 to 40 who had recovered from COVID-19. Each CDR3 is given without its conserved first and last residue.

v_call: TRBV18
j_call: TRBJ1-3
cdr3_aa: ASSPLPEPVSGNTIY

v_call: TRBV2
j_call: TRBJ2-7
cdr3_aa: ASSEGHKEQEQY

v_call: TRBV5-1
j_call: TRBJ1-1
cdr3_aa: ASSFNRNTEAF

v_call: TRBV10-3
j_call: TRBJ2-3
cdr3_aa: AISSRTGGADTQY

v_call: TRBV7-2
j_call: TRBJ1-4
cdr3_aa: ASSAVVSEKLF

v_call: TRBV7-9
j_call: TRBJ1-5
cdr3_aa: ASSPAGFQPQH

v_call: TRBV29-1
j_call: TRBJ1-1
cdr3_aa: SVDGQGRTEAF

v_call: TRBV19
j_call: TRBJ1-2
cdr3_aa: ASIGAGPNYGYT

v_call: TRBV11-2
j_call: TRBJ2-5
cdr3_aa: ASSLRDRGLGETQY

v_call: TRBV6-6
j_call: TRBJ2-2
cdr3_aa: ASSRGTGIPNTGELF

v_call: TRBV10-1
j_call: TRBJ1-1
cdr3_aa: ASSGDSQVVAF

v_call: TRBV6-5
j_call: TRBJ1-4
cdr3_aa: ASSYSFRGLSEKLF

v_call: TRBV6-6
j_call: TRBJ1-1
cdr3_aa: AGSRDMGQYEAF

v_call: TRBV9
j_call: TRBJ2-1
cdr3_aa: ASSVAGDGIYNEQF

v_call: TRBV7-3
j_call: TRBJ1-1
cdr3_aa: ASSLLGGTNTEAF

v_call: TRBV10-1
j_call: TRBJ2-1
cdr3_aa: ASSETGSEQF

v_call: TRBV20-1
j_call: TRBJ1-2
cdr3_aa: SGLRGGGYT

v_call: TRBV19
j_call: TRBJ2-7
cdr3_aa: ASRNRDRSSEQY

v_call: TRBV10-3
j_call: TRBJ2-1
cdr3_aa: AISASGGRALDNEQF

v_call: TRBV29-1
j_call: TRBJ1-2
cdr3_aa: SVVDGSGYT

v_call: TRBV11-3
j_call: TRBJ1-1
cdr3_aa: ASSPVGSTEAF

v_call: TRBV5-4
j_call: TRBJ1-1
cdr3_aa: ASSLGGGGGTEAF